The entry below gives a single T cell receptor (beta chain) sequence along with its context. This entry comes from a study of blood T cell repertoires in COVID-19. Across the whole study: PBMCs, B-cell-depleted T cells, or T cells provided the cDNA or gDNA that made up the material.

In the original workflow: Amplified reference gene primers provided the basis for estimating nucleated cell counts. The table came from immunoSEQ multiplex PCR; TCRdb's copy has only in-frame clones and leaves some out. The V and J calls and clone size are taken from that table; D and trimming were inferred from the DNA. The sample has around 230,000 clones; around 82% are singletons. The CDR3 contains 14 residues. CDR1 is LNHDA, CDR2 SQIVND, per germline (reference sequence). The V end was cut by 7 bases, the J end by 4 bases, with 17 bases between. The sample taken for sequencing was peripheral blood. The chain employs TRBV19 and TRBJ2-7, with D possibly TRBD1 on 5 matching bases. The source of this sequence is a woman in her fifties or sixties with acute or convalescent COVID-19. In DNA, the CDR3 is TGTGCCAGTAAGGCTACACAGGCGCCTTACGAGCAGTACTTC. It yields the protein CASKATQAPYEQYF.